This T cell receptor beta chain was observed in a study of blood T cell repertoires in COVID-19. About the study: Acute and convalescent COVID-19 samples came from the United States, Italy and Spain. Sources were T cells, B-cell-depleted T cells, or PBMCs; the material itself was cDNA or gDNA.

Seattle's enrolled individuals joined amid active infection and were then monitored longitudinally. Original handling: How many nucleated cells were present was estimated from reference gene primer amplification. The table came from immunoSEQ multiplex PCR; TCRdb's copy has only in-frame clones and leaves some out. V and J calls and clone size come straight from that table; D and trimming were deduced from the DNA. The repertoire holds around 150,000 clones, with approximately 92% as singletons. The V gene lost 4 bases and the J gene lost 6 bases, with 10 bases spanning the gap. This CDR3 has 13 residues. The germline CDR1 and CDR2 sequences are MNHEY and SMNVEV (reference sequence).

The material sequenced was peripheral blood. This clonotype was sampled from a young man with COVID-19, enrolled during active disease. V usage is TRBV27 and J usage is TRBJ1-5; possible D gene TRBD1, 6 bases. The CDR3 sequence: CASSSNRAQPQHF. The CDR3 nucleotides read TGTGCCAGCAGTTCGAACAGGGCTCAGCCCCAGCATTTT.